These T cell receptor beta chains were read from a single sample in a study of low-dose radiotherapy and immunotherapy resistance in tumors. Using its own MiXCR run on the reads, TCRdb lists one record per CDR3 protein. The table lists more than 50,000 distinct CDR3 sequences, about 23% of them singletons. The sample here was PBMCs, taken after low-dose radiotherapy plus immunotherapy. Source of these receptors: a male donor with prostate cancer. The conserved cysteine and the conserved F or W are not part of the CDR3 here. Clone size is shown for a subset of rows, as once, few, many or a class of expanded clone.

CDR3 length: 12
clone size: -
J gene: TRBJ2-5
V gene: TRBV13
CDR3 protein: ASSFPGLQETQY

CDR3 length: 14
clone size: -
J gene: TRBJ2-2
V gene: TRBV4-3
CDR3 protein: ASSLGQGEDTGELL

CDR3 length: 13
clone size: many
J gene: TRBJ2-1
V gene: TRBV11-3
CDR3 protein: ASSLTLAGGNEQF

CDR3 length: 11
clone size: many
J gene: TRBJ1-1
V gene: TRBV6-4
CDR3 protein: ASRLDMSTEAF

CDR3 length: 12
clone size: many
J gene: TRBJ1-2
V gene: TRBV21-1
CDR3 protein: ASSKAGDNYGYT

CDR3 length: 11
clone size: -
J gene: TRBJ2-7
V gene: TRBV5-5
CDR3 protein: ASSGGRRYEQY

CDR3 length: 13
clone size: -
J gene: TRBJ2-7
V gene: TRBV5-4
CDR3 protein: ASSPGARGLYEQY

CDR3 length: 13
clone size: many
J gene: TRBJ2-3
V gene: TRBV5-1
CDR3 protein: ASSPTSGSMDTQY

CDR3 length: 13
clone size: many
J gene: TRBJ2-2
V gene: TRBV7-9
CDR3 protein: ASSLALPGTGELF

CDR3 length: 9
clone size: many
J gene: TRBJ1-1
V gene: TRBV7-9
CDR3 protein: ASSKNTEAF

CDR3 length: 12
clone size: many
J gene: TRBJ2-7
V gene: TRBV12-3/TRBV12-4
CDR3 protein: ASSLPNQIYEQY

CDR3 length: 13
clone size: many
J gene: TRBJ2-7
V gene: TRBV27
CDR3 protein: ASSLVGGIFYEQY

CDR3 length: 12
clone size: many
J gene: TRBJ2-5
V gene: TRBV18
CDR3 protein: ASSPPAFRETQY

CDR3 length: 11
clone size: many
J gene: TRBJ1-5
V gene: TRBV3-1
CDR3 protein: ASSQFRDQPQH

CDR3 length: 12
clone size: -
J gene: TRBJ1-5
V gene: TRBV28
CDR3 protein: ASRGTGASQPQH

CDR3 length: 12
clone size: many
J gene: TRBJ1-5
V gene: TRBV28
CDR3 protein: ATRPGGSNQPQH

CDR3 length: 13
clone size: many
J gene: TRBJ1-3
V gene: TRBV2
CDR3 protein: ASSEDRPSGNTIY

CDR3 length: 12
clone size: many
J gene: TRBJ2-3
V gene: TRBV19
CDR3 protein: AKRLAGGTDTQY

CDR3 length: 12
clone size: once
J gene: TRBJ2-7
V gene: TRBV6-2/TRBV6-3
CDR3 protein: ASKGGNYGYEQY

CDR3 length: 14
clone size: -
J gene: TRBJ1-2
V gene: TRBV7-2
CDR3 protein: ASSLRGGRVNYGYT

CDR3 length: 10
clone size: many
J gene: TRBJ2-3
V gene: TRBV30
CDR3 protein: AWSLVRNTQY

CDR3 length: 13
clone size: many
J gene: TRBJ2-3
V gene: TRBV5-1
CDR3 protein: ASSLSLAGGDTQY

CDR3 length: 11
clone size: many
J gene: TRBJ2-1
V gene: TRBV6-1
CDR3 protein: ASRLDVIREQF

CDR3 length: 11
clone size: -
J gene: TRBJ1-5
V gene: TRBV7-6
CDR3 protein: ASSLGTNQPQH